The 7 T cell receptor beta chains given below trace back to one sample, sequenced in a study of cytomegalovirus exposure and HLA in healthy donors. With 60 Vbeta and 13 Jbeta primers, the PCR was carried out. Sequencing used immunoSEQ multiplex PCR; TCRdb keeps in-frame clones, though not all of them. The sample lists 98,000 or so clones; about 75% were seen once. The sample comprised PBMCs. The receptors were gathered from a man aged 55 to 70 in good health and CMV-seropositive.

This clone has a count of ten or more. The genes are TRBV4-1 and TRBJ2-7, with 10 bases fitting TRBD1. This CDR3 has 18 residues. Germline V gene data show CDR1 as MGHRA and CDR2 as YSYEKL. V was pared by 2 bases and J by 5 bases, with 15 bases of the junction left unmatched. CDR3 in DNA: TGCGCCAGCAGCCAACCCCGGACAGGGGGTCTCGGGTTGCACGAGCAGTACTTC. It yields the protein CASSQPRTGGLGLHEQYF.

This clone was observed once. The chain carries TRBV7-4 and TRBJ1-5; perhaps TRBD1 as D (5 bases). Germline V gene sequence: CDR1 SGHVT, CDR2 SQSDAQ. The CDR3 is 17 residues long. V was clipped by 1 base and J by 5 bases, with 18 bases between them. This chain's CDR3 is CASSLGWSSRVDQPQHF. The CDR3 DNA reads as TGTGCCAGCAGCTTAGGGTGGTCCTCCAGGGTCGATCAGCCCCAGCATTTT.

The J gene is TRBJ2-5, the V gene TRBV7-9, with 7 bases that match TRBD1. The J call may be mistaken, given a closer DNA end match to TRBJ2-7. This CDR3 spans 16 amino acids. Germline V gene lookup returns CDR1 SEHNR and CDR2 FQNEAQ (reference sequence). The CDR3 nucleotides are TGTGCCAGCAGCTTCCGCCGACAGGGTTCGTCGAGCGAGCAGTACTTC. It is translated as CASSFRRQGSSSEQYF.

The V call is TRBV19, the J call TRBJ2-6, with 9 positions matching TRBD1. CDR3 size: 15 residues. V shed 7 bases and J 2 bases; nucleotides not matched to a gene: 3. Germline-derived CDR1 and CDR2 are LNHDA and SQIVND (reference sequence). The DNA of the CDR3 is TGTGCCAGTAATACAGGGGGCGCTGGGGCCAACGTCCTGACTTTC. This sequence encodes CASNTGGAGANVLTF.

The CDR3 sequence: CASSLGGARGYTF. DNA of the CDR3: TGTGCCAGCAGCTTGGGTGGGGCGCGAGGCTACACCTTC. The gene calls are TRBV5-4 and TRBJ1-2; D might be TRBD1 (5 bases). With 0 bases removed from V and 8 bases from J, the gap between germline ends came to 11 bases. Germline CDR1 and CDR2: SGHNT and YYREEE (reference sequence). CDR3 length: 13 residues.

J is TRBJ2-5 and V is TRBV10-2, with a tentative D call TRBD1 (5 bases). Between the trimmed V and J ends, which lost 3 bases and 5 bases, there was a span of 10 bases. This CDR3 is 13 amino acids long. The V gene's germline CDR1 is WSHSY and CDR2 SAAADI. The CDR3 sequence is CASSDRARETQYF. The CDR3 region has the DNA TGCGCCAGCAGTGACAGGGCTCGGGAGACCCAGTACTTC.

The CDR3, as DNA: TGTGCCAGTAGTAACTCGGTCCAAGAGACCCAGTACTTC. Residues: CASSNSVQETQYF. This chain uses TRBV19 with TRBJ2-5; D uncertain. The V and J ends lost 4 bases and 1 base respectively, with 7 bases between them. From germline, CDR1 is LNHDA and CDR2 SQIVND (reference sequence). CDR3 size: 13 residues.